These 14 T cell receptor beta chains share one sample of origin, sequenced in a study of T cell responses to AZD1222 COVID-19 vaccine. The protocol was immunoSEQ multiplex PCR, while the TCRdb copy is restricted to in-frame clones and leaves out a portion. The sample lists tens of thousands of clones; over 70% were seen once. Specimen: peripheral blood, collected 28 days after the second AZD1222 dose. These receptors all come from an adult who received the AZD1222 COVID-19 vaccine.

The V call is TRBV20-1, the J call TRBJ1-5; TRBD1 is a possible D gene (6 bases). Trimming removed 3 bases at V and 1 base at J, with 13 bases between. Germline CDR1 is DFQATT and CDR2 is SNEGSKA (reference sequence). CDR3 length: 15 amino acids. DNA for the CDR3: TGCAGTGCTAGTGGGGGGGCCTCCAGCAATCAGCCCCAGCATTTT. It is translated as CSASGGASSNQPQHF.

This clone qualifies as medium-sized. V and J are TRBV6-5 and TRBJ1-6, with TRBD1 matching 9 bases. Germline CDR1 MNHEY, CDR2 SVGAGI. This CDR3 has 14 residues. Trimming removed 5 bases from V and 5 bases from J; junction bases left unmatched: 1. This CDR3 reads CASSRTGDNSPLHF. The CDR3 DNA follows: TGTGCCAGCAGTAGGACAGGGGATAATTCACCCCTCCACTTT.

The chain is built from TRBV25-1 and TRBJ2-7; no firm D call. The V end was cut by 4 bases, the J end by 2 bases, with 12 bases between. The CDR3 loop spans 14 amino acids. Looked up from germline, CDR1 is MGHDK and CDR2 is SYGVNS. Written as DNA, the CDR3 is TGTGCCAGCAGTGCCCCGGGTCGGGCCTACGAGCAGTACTTC. The encoded protein is CASSAPGRAYEQYF.

This rearrangement joins TRBV12-3 or TRBV12-4 to TRBJ1-4, with D unclear. The CDR3 covers 11 residues. V was cut by 6 bases and J by 3 bases, with 2 bases left in between. The CDR3 reads CASRSNEKLFF. CDR3 in DNA: TGTGCCAGCAGGTCTAATGAAAAACTGTTTTTT.

This clone was seen only once. The V and J genes are TRBV6-2 or TRBV6-3 and TRBJ1-5; D unclear. Trimming removed 2 bases at V and 7 bases at J, with 6 bases between. The CDR3 has 12 residues. Germline CDR1 reads MNHEY; CDR2 reads SVGEGT. The CDR3 protein is CASSYALQPQHF. For the CDR3, the DNA is TGTGCCAGCAGTTACGCCCTACAGCCCCAGCATTTT.

Only one count was recorded for this clone. The chain is built from TRBV12-1 and TRBJ2-7; the table's D call of TRBD2 was not tested on the DNA. TRBV12-1 is designated a pseudogene. There are 17 residues in the CDR3. CDR3 bases: TGTGCCAGCAGCCCGTACATAAGCGGGGGGCCCATCTACGAGCAGTACTTC. Its translation is CASSPYISGGPIYEQYF.

The chain couples TRBV5-4 to TRBJ2-2; 8 bases are a match to TRBD1. V shed 3 bases, J shed 6 bases, and the junction held 7 bases outside the gene matches. The CDR3 length is 15 residues. CDR1 is SGHNT, CDR2 YYREEE, per germline (reference sequence). In nucleotides, the CDR3 is TGTGCCAGCAGCTCCAGGGGGCGCGGGGCCGGGGAGCTGTTTTTT. The encoded protein is CASSSRGRGAGELFF.

The chain carries TRBV6-5 and TRBJ2-7, with TRBD2 as a possible D gene (6 bases). The CDR3 extends over 13 amino acids. The V and J ends lost 8 bases and 7 bases respectively, with 18 bases between them. Germline CDR1 reads MNHEY; CDR2 reads SVGAGI. The CDR3 spells CASPSWTGGEQYF. The CDR3 DNA reads TGTGCCAGCCCGAGTTGGACCGGAGGGGAGCAGTACTTC.

The chain carries TRBV4-3 and TRBJ1-6, with TRBD1 as a possible D gene (5 bases). V lost 0 bases to trimming and J lost 4 bases, with 16 bases between them. Per the germline V gene, CDR1 is LGHNA and CDR2 is YSLEER. The CDR3 has 18 residues. CDR3 bases: TGCGCCAGCAGCCAAGACCGACCGGGGGGATCTTATAATTCACCCCTCCACTTT. Residues: CASSQDRPGGSYNSPLHF.

This chain joins TRBV6-5 and TRBJ1-5; D perhaps matches TRBD1 (5 bases). The germline CDR1 and CDR2 sequences are MNHEY and SVGAGI. V lost 6 bases, J lost 4 bases, and 13 bases lay in between. CDR3 size: 14 residues. CDR3 sequence reads: CASRKDTLNQPQHF. CDR3 in DNA: TGTGCCAGCAGGAAGGACACATTAAATCAGCCCCAGCATTTT.

The CDR3 nucleotides read TGTGCCAGCAGGATGACAGGGGAAGAGACCCAGTACTTC. Translated, it gives CASRMTGEETQYF. The rearrangement links TRBV28 to TRBJ2-5, with TRBD1 matching 8 bases. V was clipped by 6 bases and J by 3 bases; unmatched bases: 3. Germline V gene sequence: CDR1 MDHEN, CDR2 SYDVKM. This CDR3 contains 13 residues.

The CDR3 is CAWSVDHQPQHF. CDR3 nucleotide sequence: TGTGCCTGGAGTGTTGACCATCAGCCCCAGCATTTT. The chain uses TRBV30 and TRBJ1-5, with unresolved D. Germline-derived CDR1 and CDR2 are GTSNPN and SVGIG (reference sequence). The CDR3 totals 12 residues. Trimming left V 0 bases short and J 5 bases short, with 5 bases between.

The CDR3 DNA is TGTGCCAGCTCACCACGTCCGGGGCCTGAAGCTTTCTTT. Protein: CASSPRPGPEAFF. The chain couples TRBV18 to TRBJ1-1, with TRBD1 as a possible D gene (5 bases). CDR1 and CDR2 (germline): KGHSH, LQKENI. V lost 1 base and J 6 bases, leaving 9 bases between the germline ends. This CDR3 has 13 residues.

Turning to this clone: In the same sample, other DNA sequences code for this CDR3. The chain couples TRBV7-9 to TRBJ1-5; D remains ambiguous. The ends were cut back, 0 bases at V and 3 bases at J, with 3 bases in the middle. The CDR3 extends over 13 amino acids. Germline loops: CDR1 SEHNR, CDR2 FQNEAQ (reference sequence). CDR3 region: CASSLAPNQPQHF. DNA of the CDR3: TGTGCCAGCAGCTTAGCTCCCAATCAGCCCCAGCATTTT.